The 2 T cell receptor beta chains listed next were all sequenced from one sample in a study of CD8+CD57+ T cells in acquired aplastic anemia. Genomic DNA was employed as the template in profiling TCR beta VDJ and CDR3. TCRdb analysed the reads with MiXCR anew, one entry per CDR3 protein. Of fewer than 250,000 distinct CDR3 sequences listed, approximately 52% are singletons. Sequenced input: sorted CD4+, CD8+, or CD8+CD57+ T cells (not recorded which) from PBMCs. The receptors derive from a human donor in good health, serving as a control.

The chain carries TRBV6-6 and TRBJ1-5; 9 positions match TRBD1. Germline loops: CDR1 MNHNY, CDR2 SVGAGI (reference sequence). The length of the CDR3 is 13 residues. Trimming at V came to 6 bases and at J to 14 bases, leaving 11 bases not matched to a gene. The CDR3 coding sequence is TGTGCCAGCAGGAGGGACAGGGTAAACTACGAGCATTTT. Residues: CASRRDRVNYEHF.

CDR3 coding DNA: TGTGCCACCAGTGACCCAAGCGGGGGAACCTACGAGCAGTACTTC. This sequence encodes CATSDPSGGTYEQYF. This chain uses TRBV24-1 with TRBJ2-7; 8 bases map to TRBD2. V dropped 4 bases and J dropped 2; count of bases not matched to a gene: 6. CDR1 is KGHDR and CDR2 is SFDVKD in the germline V gene. This CDR3 comprises 15 residues.